This T cell receptor beta chain was identified during a study of prognosis after radiotherapy for stage I lung cancer. Overall study context: Concurrently with stereotactic body radiotherapy, no other therapy was received by any patient. No significant progression was observed in fewer than 18 patients, whereas a few developed distant metastases a median of about seven months after radiotherapy.

The patients, a group without prior chemotherapy, radiotherapy or other malignancies, were all node-negative on CT and PET/CT. Ten or more counts support this clonotype. What it binds is not known. Whole-study findings and limits: Frequencies of TRBV and TRBJ gene use reportedly varied by whether patients had metastases.

Trimming removed 3 bases from V and 1 base from J, with 12 bases in between. Germline assignment: CDR1 DFQATT and CDR2 SNEGSKA (reference sequence). This CDR3 comprises 14 residues. Starting from genomic DNA, TCR beta CDR3 was amplified through two-round multiplex PCR. Initially, in first-round PCR, primers specific to each TRBV and TRBJ gene were used. Via MiXCR, TCRdb re-called the multiplex PCR reads, giving one row per CDR3 protein. There are some 56,000 distinct CDR3 sequences in the sample; more than 20% occur only once, and around 8.1% lies in the top ten. The origin of this receptor is a donor at least 50 years old with non-small cell lung cancer. The rearrangement uses TRBV20-1 and TRBJ1-2; D possibly corresponds to TRBD1 (6 bases). The sample consisted of PBMCs, taken before or after stereotactic body radiation therapy (not recorded which). In DNA, the CDR3 is TGCAGTGCTAGTGCTGGGGGCCGTAACTATGGCTACACCTTC. Protein product: CSASAGGRNYGYTF.